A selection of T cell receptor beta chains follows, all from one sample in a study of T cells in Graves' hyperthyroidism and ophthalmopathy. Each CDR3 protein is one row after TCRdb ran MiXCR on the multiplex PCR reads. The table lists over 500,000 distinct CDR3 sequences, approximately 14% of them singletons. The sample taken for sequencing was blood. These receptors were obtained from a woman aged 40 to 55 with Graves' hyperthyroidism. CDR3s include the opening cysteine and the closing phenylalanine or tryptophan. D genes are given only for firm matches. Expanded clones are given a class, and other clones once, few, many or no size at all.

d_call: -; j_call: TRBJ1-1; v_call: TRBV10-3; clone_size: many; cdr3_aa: CATRADRSNQIGNTEAFF; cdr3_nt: TGTGCCACCCGAGCCGACAGGAGTAATCAAATCGGGAACACTGAAGCTTTCTTT
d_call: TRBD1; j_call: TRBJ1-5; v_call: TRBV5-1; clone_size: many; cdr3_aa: CASSYEGTANQPQHF; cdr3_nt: TGCGCCAGCAGCTACGAAGGGACAGCAAATCAGCCCCAGCATTTT
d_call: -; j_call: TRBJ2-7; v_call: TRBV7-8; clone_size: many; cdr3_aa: CASSLAGEGPEQYF; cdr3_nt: TGTGCCAGCAGCTTAGCGGGAGAAGGACCCGAGCAGTACTTC
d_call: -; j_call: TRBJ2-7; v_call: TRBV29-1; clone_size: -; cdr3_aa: CSVEWAQRGSYEQYF; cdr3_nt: TGCAGCGTTGAATGGGCTCAGAGGGGCTCCTACGAGCAGTACTTC
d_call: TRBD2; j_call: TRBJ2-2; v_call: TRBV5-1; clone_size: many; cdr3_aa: CASSGREGPGELFF; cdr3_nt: TGCGCCAGCAGCGGGCGGGAGGGGCCCGGGGAGCTGTTTTTT
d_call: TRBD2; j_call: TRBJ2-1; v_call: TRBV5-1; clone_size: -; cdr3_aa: CASSLEAGVGTYNEQFF; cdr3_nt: TGCGCCAGCAGCTTGGAGGCGGGAGTGGGGACCTACAATGAGCAGTTCTTC
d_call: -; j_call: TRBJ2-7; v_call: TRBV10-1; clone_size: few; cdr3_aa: CASSDHRDAVYEQYF; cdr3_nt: TGCGCCAGCAGTGACCACCGGGACGCCGTCTACGAGCAGTACTTC
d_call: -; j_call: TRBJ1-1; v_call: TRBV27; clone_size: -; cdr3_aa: CASIGSGVLNTEAFF; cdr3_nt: TGTGCCAGCATAGGCTCAGGGGTCTTGAACACTGAAGCTTTCTTT
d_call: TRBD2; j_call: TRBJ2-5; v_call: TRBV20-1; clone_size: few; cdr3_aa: CSAKGVSGRAGQETQYF; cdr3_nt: TGCAGTGCCAAAGGGGTTAGCGGGAGGGCCGGGCAAGAGACCCAGTACTTC
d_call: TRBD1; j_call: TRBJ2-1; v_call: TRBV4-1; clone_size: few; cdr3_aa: CASSQWGLGDRRIF; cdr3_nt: TGCGCCAGCAGCCAATGGGGATTAGGGGACAGGCGTATCTTC